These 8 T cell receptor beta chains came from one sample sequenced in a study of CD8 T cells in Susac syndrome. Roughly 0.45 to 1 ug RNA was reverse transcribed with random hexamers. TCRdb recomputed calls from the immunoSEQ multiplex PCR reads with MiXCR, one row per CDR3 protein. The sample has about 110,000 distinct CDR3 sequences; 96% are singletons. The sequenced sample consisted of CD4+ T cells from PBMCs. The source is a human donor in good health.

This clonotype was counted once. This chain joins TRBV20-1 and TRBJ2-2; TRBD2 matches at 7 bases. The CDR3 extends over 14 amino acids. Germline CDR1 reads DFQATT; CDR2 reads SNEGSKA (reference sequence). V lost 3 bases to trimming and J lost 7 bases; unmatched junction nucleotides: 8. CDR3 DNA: TGCAGTGCTAGCCCGGGGGGTAGGGACGGGGAGCTGTTTTTT. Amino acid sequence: CSASPGGRDGELFF.

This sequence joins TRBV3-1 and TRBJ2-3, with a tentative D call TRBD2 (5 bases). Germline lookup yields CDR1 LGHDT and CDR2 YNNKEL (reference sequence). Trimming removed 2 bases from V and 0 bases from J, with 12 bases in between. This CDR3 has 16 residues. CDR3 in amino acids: CASSQSGTFSTDTQYF. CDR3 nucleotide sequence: TGTGCCAGCAGCCAAAGCGGAACCTTTAGCACAGATACGCAGTATTTT.

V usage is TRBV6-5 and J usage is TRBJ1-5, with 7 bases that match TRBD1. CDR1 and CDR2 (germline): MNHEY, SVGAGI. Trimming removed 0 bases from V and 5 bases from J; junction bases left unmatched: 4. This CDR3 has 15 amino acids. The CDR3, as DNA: TGTGCCAGCAGTTACTCCCGACAGGGCGATCAGCCCCAGCATTTT. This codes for CASSYSRQGDQPQHF.

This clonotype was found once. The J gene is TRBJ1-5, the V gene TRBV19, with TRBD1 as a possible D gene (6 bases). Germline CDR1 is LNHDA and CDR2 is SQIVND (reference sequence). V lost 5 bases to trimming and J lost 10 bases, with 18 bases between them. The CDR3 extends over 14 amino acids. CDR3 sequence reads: CASSQDSAKYPQHF. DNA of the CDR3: TGTGCCAGTAGTCAGGACAGCGCGAAATATCCCCAGCATTTT.

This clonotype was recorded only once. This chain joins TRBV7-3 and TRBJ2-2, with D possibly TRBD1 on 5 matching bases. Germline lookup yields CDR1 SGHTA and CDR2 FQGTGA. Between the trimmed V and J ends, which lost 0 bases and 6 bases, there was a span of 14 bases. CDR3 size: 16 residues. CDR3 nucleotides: TGTGCCAGCAGCTTAACTCCAGGGAACGTAGCCGGGGAGCTGTTTTTT. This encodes CASSLTPGNVAGELFF.

This CDR3 is CSAIPPGGASTDTQYF. CDR3 in DNA: TGCAGTGCCATACCCCCCGGGGGGGCGAGCACAGATACGCAGTATTTT. The V gene is TRBV20-1, the J gene TRBJ2-3, with TRBD2 matching over 8 bases. The V and J ends lost 6 bases and 0 bases, in that order; junction bases with no gene match: 11. The CDR3 is 16 amino acids. Germline CDR1 and CDR2: DFQATT and SNEGSKA (reference sequence).

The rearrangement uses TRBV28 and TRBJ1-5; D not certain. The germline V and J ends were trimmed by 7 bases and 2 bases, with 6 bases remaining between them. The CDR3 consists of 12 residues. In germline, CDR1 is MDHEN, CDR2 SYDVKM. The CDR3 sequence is CASKVGNQPQHF. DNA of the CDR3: TGTGCCAGCAAAGTCGGCAATCAGCCCCAGCATTTT. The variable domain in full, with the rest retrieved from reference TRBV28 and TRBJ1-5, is DVKVTQSSRYLVKRTGEKVFLECVQDMDHENMFWYRQDPGLGLRLIYFSYDVKMKEKGDIPEGYSVSREKKERFSLILESASTNQTSMYLCASKVGNQPQHFGDGTRLSIL.

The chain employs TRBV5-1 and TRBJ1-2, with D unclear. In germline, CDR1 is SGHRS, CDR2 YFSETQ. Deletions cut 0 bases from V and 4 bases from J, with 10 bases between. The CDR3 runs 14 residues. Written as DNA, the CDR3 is TGCGCCAGCAGCTTGGGACACGAGACCTATGGCTACACCTTC. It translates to CASSLGHETYGYTF. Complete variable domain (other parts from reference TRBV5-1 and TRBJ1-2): KAGVTQTPRYLIKTRGQQVTLSCSPISGHRSVSWYQQTPGQGLQFLFEYFSETQRNKGNFPGRFSGRQFSNSRSEMNVSTLELGDSALYLCASSLGHETYGYTFGSGTRLTVV.